This T cell receptor beta chain was identified during a study of CD8 T cells in Susac syndrome. The RNA input was roughly 0.45 to 1 ug, and it was reverse transcribed with random hexamers. Using its own MiXCR run on the immunoSEQ multiplex PCR reads, TCRdb lists one record per CDR3 protein. Found here are about 110,000 distinct CDR3 sequences, approximately 96% of them singletons; the top ten hold 0.096%. As regards this clonotype: The antigen is not known.

Notes on the study in general: The study's TCR sequencing and HLA analysis drew on a certain number of individuals. That number was acknowledged as relatively small.

The CDR3 runs to 15 residues. Germline V gene data show CDR1 as SGHTA and CDR2 as FQGNSA. V was trimmed by 4 bases and J by 2 bases, leaving 15 bases between them. The J gene is TRBJ2-7, the V gene TRBV7-2, with a weak D call TRBD2 (6 bases). Sequenced sample: CD4+ T cells from PBMCs. This clonotype was obtained from a human donor in good health. The CDR3 DNA reads TGTGCCAGCAGCTCCCGTGGGGGGTTAGCCTACGAGCAGTACTTC. Translating it yields CASSSRGGLAYEQYF.